Listed below are T cell receptor beta chains from one sample, sequenced in a study of OX40 agonist ivuxolimab in advanced cancers. The table came from immunoSEQ multiplex PCR; TCRdb's copy has only in-frame clones and leaves some out. The profile covers some 37,000 clones, with around 82% appearing a single time and around a fifth taken by the ten largest. The sample in question was CD4+ or CD8+ T cells sorted from blood, obtained in a trial of the OX40 agonist ivuxolimab. The receptors here all came from an adult with an advanced solid tumor such as melanoma, head and neck, liver or kidney cancer. Both conserved end residues are part of each CDR3. Fields, in order: J gene, clone size, V gene, CDR3 protein. Part of the rows lack a size; the others show once, few, many or a class for expanded clones.

TRBJ1-3 NA TRBV28 CASSLSGRGNTIYF
TRBJ1-4 NA TRBV4-3 CASSQSVQGAWEKLFF
NA NA TRBV4-3 CASSQGWTGGNEQYF
TRBJ2-3 NA TRBV28 CASSLSPGLAGPLADTQYF
TRBJ1-2 NA TRBV28 CASSFSGGSYGYTF
TRBJ2-7 NA TRBV4-1 CASSEGGNSYEQYF
TRBJ2-7 NA TRBV7-2 CASSLVPGDSYEQYF
TRBJ2-6 NA TRBV2 CAREDTGANVLTF
TRBJ2-7 NA TRBV7-9 CASSPRDYNYEQYF
TRBJ2-3 NA TRBV9 CASSVDSGARGDTQYF
TRBJ2-1 NA TRBV27 CASSLSLGDSYNEQFF
TRBJ2-7 NA TRBV7-8 CASSHIAGSYEQYF
TRBJ2-7 NA TRBV4-1 CASSDNLAGDYEQYF
TRBJ2-1 NA TRBV28 CASSLGREALNEQFF
TRBJ2-7 few TRBV7-9 CASSLAAYEQYF
TRBJ1-1 NA TRBV19 CASSKDRVYTEAFF
TRBJ2-3 few TRBV4-1 CASSQEELSTDTQYF
TRBJ1-4 NA TRBV4-3 CASSQEGRGAIDEKLFF
TRBJ2-3 NA TRBV6-5 CASSTGGRDTQYF
TRBJ1-1 once TRBV15 CATSRNRDTEAFF
TRBJ2-1 NA TRBV11-2 CASSFFYNEQFF
TRBJ2-7 NA TRBV28 CASMGGRALYYEQYF
TRBJ2-3 once TRBV7-2 CASSLERGPGADTQYF
TRBJ2-7 NA TRBV27 CASSPGTGGHEQYF
TRBJ1-2 medium-sized TRBV4-3 CASSQDLWTGLVYGYTF
TRBJ2-3 NA TRBV29-1 CSVVLRGLRADTQYF
TRBJ2-7 few TRBV4-2 CASSQGQGGTYEQYF
TRBJ1-2 NA TRBV7-9 CASSSPTTGNYGYTF
TRBJ2-7 NA TRBV27 CASSLSPGLLYEQYF
TRBJ1-1 NA TRBV25-1 CASSEWSGTGDQNTEAFF
TRBJ1-1 once TRBV2 CASSEDRDRNTEAFF
TRBJ2-3 NA TRBV21-1 CASSSGKF
TRBJ1-1 few TRBV7-8 CASSLGQGRTEAFF
TRBJ2-1 NA TRBV6-6 CASSYFGGSNEQFF
TRBJ1-5 NA TRBV4-3 CASSQDRAGASNQPQHF
TRBJ1-5 few TRBV6-6 CASSYPTGDSNQPQHF
TRBJ2-3 few TRBV30 CAWSLSHTDTQYF
TRBJ2-3 NA TRBV28 CASETGTSADTDTQYF
TRBJ2-3 NA TRBV11-2 CASSLSGGGTDTQYF
TRBJ1-2 NA TRBV6-1 CASSEEMGRLLGGYTF